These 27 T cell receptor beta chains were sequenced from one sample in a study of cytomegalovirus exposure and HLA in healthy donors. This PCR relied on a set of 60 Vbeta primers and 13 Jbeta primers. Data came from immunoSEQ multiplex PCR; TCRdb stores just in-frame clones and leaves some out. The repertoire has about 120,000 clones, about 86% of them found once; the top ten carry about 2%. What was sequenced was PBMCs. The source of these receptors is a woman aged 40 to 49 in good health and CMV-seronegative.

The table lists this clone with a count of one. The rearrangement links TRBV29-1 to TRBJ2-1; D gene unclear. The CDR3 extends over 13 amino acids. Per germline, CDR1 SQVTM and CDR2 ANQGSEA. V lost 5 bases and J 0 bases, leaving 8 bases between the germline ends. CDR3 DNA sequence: TGCAGCGTTTCCGTGAGCTCCTACAATGAGCAGTTCTTC. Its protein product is CSVSVSSYNEQFF.

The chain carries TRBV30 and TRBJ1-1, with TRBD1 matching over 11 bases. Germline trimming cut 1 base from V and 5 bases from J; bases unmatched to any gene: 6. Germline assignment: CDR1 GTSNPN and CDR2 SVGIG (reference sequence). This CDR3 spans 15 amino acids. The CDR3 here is CAWSGDRGMETEAFF. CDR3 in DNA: TGTGCCTGGAGTGGGGACAGGGGGATGGAGACTGAAGCTTTCTTT. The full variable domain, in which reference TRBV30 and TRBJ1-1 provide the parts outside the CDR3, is SQTIHQWPATLVQPVGSPLSLECTVEGTSNPNLYWYRQAAGRGLQLLFYSVGIGQISSEVPQNLSASRPQDRQFILSSKKLLLSDSGFYLCAWSGDRGMETEAFFGQGTRLTVV.

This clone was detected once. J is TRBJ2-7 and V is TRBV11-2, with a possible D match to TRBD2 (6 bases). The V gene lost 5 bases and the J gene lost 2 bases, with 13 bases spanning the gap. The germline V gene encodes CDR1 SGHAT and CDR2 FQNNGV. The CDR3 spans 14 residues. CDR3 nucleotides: TGTGCCAGCAGCCCTGGGGGAGGTGCCTACGAGCAGTACTTC. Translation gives CASSPGGGAYEQYF.

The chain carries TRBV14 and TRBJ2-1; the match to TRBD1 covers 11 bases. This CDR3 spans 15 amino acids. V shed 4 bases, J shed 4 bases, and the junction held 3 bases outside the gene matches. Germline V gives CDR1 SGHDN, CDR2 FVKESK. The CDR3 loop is CASSPGTGGYNEQFF. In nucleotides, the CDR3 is TGTGCCAGCAGCCCGGGGACAGGGGGGTACAATGAGCAGTTCTTC.

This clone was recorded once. CDR3 in amino acids: CASSPRSSGANVLTF. For the CDR3, the DNA is TGTGCCAGCAGCCCCCGGAGCTCTGGGGCCAACGTCCTGACTTTC. V is TRBV7-2 and J is TRBJ2-6; D gene uncertain. V gave up 5 bases and J gave up 0 bases, with 8 bases separating them. Germline V gene data show CDR1 as SGHTA and CDR2 as FQGNSA. This CDR3 region has 15 residues.

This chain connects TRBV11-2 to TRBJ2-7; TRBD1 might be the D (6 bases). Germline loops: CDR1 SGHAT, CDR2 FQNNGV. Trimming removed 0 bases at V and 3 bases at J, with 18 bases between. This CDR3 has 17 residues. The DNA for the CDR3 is TGTGCCAGCAGCTTAGACCGGTGGGCAGGGGCCATCTACGAGCAGTACTTC. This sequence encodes CASSLDRWAGAIYEQYF.

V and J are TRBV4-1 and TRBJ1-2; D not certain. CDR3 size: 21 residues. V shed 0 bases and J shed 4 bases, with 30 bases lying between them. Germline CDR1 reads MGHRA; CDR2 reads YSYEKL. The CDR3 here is CASSQDWALRVPTVPPYGYTF. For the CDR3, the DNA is TGCGCCAGCAGCCAAGATTGGGCCCTCCGAGTCCCCACAGTCCCACCCTATGGCTACACCTTC.

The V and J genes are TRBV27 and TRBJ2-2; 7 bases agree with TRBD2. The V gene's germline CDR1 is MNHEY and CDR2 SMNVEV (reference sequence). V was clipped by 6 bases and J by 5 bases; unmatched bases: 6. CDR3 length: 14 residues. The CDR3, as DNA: TGTGCCAGCAGCGGGGGGTTAACGACCGGGGAGCTGTTTTTT. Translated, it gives CASSGGLTTGELFF.

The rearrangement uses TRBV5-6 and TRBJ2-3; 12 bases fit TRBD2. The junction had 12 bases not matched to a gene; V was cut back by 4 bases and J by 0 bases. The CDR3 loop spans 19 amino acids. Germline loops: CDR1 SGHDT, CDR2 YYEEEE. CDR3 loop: CASSPRVRLAGESTDTQYF. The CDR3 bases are TGTGCCAGCAGCCCCCGGGTCAGACTAGCGGGAGAGAGCACAGATACGCAGTATTTT.

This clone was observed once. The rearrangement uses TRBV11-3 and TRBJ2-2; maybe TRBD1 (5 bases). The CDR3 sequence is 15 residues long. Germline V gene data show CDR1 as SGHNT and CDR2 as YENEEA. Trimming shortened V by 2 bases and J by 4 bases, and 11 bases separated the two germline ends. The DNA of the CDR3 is TGTGCCAGCAGCTTACAGGGTTTGGGCACCGGGGAGCTGTTTTTT. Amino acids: CASSLQGLGTGELFF.

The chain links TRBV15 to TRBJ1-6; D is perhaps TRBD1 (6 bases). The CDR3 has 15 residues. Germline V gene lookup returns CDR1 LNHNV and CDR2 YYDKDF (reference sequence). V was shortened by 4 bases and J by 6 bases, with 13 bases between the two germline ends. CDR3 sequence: CATSKDPGVNSPLHF. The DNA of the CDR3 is TGTGCCACCAGCAAAGACCCAGGGGTTAATTCACCCCTCCACTTT.

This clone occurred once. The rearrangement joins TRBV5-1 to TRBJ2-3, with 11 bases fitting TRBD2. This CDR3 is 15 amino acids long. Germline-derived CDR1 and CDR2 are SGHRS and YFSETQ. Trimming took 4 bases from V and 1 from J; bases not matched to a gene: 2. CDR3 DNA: TGCGCCAGCAGCGTACTAGCGGGAGGCACAGATACGCAGTATTTT. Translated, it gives CASSVLAGGTDTQYF.

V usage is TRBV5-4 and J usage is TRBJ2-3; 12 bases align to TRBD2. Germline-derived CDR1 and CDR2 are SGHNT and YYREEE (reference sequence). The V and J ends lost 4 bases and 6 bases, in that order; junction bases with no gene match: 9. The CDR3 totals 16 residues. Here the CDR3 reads CASSRLTSGSGDTQYF. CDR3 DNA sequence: TGTGCCAGCAGCCGACTGACTAGCGGGAGTGGGGATACGCAGTATTTT.

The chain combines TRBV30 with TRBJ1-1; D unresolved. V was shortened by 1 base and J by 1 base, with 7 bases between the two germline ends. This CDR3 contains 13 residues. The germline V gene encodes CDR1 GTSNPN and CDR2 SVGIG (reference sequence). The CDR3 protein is CAWSETRNTEAFF. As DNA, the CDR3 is TGTGCCTGGAGTGAGACAAGGAACACTGAAGCTTTCTTT.

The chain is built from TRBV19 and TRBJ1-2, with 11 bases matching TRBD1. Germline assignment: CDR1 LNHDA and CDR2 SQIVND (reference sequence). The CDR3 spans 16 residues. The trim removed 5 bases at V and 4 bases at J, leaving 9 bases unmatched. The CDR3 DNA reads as TGTGCCAGTAGTGCCCCGGGACAGGGGGTAATCTATGGCTACACCTTC. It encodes CASSAPGQGVIYGYTF. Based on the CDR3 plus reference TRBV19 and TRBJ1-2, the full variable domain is DGGITQSPKYLFRKEGQNVTLSCEQNLNHDAMYWYRQDPGQGLRLIYYSQIVNDFQKGDIAEGYSVSREKKESFPLTVTSAQKNPTAFYLCASSAPGQGVIYGYTFGSGTRLTVV.

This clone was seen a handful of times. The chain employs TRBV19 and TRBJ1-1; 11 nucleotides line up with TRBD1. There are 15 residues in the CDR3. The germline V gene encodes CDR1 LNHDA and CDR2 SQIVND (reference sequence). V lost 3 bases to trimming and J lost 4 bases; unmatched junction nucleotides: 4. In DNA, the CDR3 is TGTGCCAGTAGTATTAAAGGACAGGGGGCCACTGAAGCTTTCTTT. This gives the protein CASSIKGQGATEAFF.

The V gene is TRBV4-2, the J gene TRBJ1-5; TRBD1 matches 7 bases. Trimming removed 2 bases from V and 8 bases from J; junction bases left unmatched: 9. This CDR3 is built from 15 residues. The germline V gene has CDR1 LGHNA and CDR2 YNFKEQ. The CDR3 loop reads CASSQNLGGGKPQHF. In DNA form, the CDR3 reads TGTGCCAGCAGCCAAAATCTAGGAGGGGGCAAGCCCCAGCATTTT.

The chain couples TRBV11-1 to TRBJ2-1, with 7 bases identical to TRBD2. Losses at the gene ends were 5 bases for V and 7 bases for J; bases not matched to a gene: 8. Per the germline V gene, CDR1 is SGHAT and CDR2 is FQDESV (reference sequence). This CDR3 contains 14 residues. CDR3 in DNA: TGTGCCAGCAGCCCAAACGGGGGGATAAATGAGCAGTTCTTC. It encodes CASSPNGGINEQFF.

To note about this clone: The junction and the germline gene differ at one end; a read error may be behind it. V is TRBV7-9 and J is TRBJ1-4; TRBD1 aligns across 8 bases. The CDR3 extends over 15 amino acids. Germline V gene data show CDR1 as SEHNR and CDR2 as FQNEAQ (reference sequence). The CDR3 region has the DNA TGTTCCAGCAGCTCGCAGACAGGGGTTGATGAAAAACTGTTTTTT. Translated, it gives CSSSSQTGVDEKLFF.

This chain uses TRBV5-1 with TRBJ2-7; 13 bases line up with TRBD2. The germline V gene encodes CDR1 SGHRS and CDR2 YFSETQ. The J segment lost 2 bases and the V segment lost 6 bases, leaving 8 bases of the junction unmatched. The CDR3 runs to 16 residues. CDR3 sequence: CASKLAGGPSPYEQYF. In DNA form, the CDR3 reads TGCGCCAGCAAACTAGCGGGAGGGCCAAGTCCCTACGAGCAGTACTTC.

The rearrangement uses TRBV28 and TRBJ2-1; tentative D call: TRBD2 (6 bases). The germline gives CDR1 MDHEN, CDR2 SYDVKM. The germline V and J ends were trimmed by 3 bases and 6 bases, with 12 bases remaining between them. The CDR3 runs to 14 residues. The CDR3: CASSLRLATNEQFF. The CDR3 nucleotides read TGTGCCAGCAGTTTGAGGCTAGCGACCAATGAGCAGTTCTTC.

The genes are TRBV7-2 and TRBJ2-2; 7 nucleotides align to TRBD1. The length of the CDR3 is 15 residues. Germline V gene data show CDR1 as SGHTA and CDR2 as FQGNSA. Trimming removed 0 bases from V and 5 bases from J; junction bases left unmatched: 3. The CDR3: CASSLALQGTGELFF. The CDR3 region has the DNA TGTGCCAGCAGCTTAGCTCTACAGGGGACCGGGGAGCTGTTTTTT.

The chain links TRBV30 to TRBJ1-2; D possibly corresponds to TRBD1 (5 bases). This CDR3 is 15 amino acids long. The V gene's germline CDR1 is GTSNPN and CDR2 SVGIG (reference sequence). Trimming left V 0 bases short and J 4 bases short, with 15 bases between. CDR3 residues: CAWSVTLGQVYGYTF. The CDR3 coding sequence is TGTGCCTGGAGTGTAACTCTGGGGCAAGTCTATGGCTACACCTTC.

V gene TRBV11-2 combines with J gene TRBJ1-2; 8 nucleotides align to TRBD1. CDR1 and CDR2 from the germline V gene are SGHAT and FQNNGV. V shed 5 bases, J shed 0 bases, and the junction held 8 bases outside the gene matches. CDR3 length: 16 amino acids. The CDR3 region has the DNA TGTGCCAGCAGCCCACACGGGACAGGAGCTAACTATGGCTACACCTTC. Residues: CASSPHGTGANYGYTF.

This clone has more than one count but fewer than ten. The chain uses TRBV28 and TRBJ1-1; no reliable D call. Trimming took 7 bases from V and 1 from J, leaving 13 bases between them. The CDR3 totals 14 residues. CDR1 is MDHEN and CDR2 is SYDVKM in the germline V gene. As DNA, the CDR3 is TGTGCCAGCACAAAATCGGGGAAGAACACTGAAGCTTTCTTT. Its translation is CASTKSGKNTEAFF. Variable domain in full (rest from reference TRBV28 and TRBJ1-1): DVKVTQSSRYLVKRTGEKVFLECVQDMDHENMFWYRQDPGLGLRLIYFSYDVKMKEKGDIPEGYSVSREKKERFSLILESASTNQTSMYLCASTKSGKNTEAFFGQGTRLTVV.

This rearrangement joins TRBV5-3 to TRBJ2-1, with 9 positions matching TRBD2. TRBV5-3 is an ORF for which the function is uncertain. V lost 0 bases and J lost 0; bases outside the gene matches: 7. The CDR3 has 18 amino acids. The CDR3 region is CARSLETSGKSSYNEQFF. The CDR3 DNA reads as TGTGCCAGAAGCTTGGAGACTAGCGGTAAAAGCTCCTACAATGAGCAGTTCTTC.

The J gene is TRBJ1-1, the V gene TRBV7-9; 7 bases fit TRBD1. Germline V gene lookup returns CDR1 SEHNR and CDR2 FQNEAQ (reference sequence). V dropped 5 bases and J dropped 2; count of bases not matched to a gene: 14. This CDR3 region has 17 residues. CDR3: CASSPLPVTGTNTEAFF. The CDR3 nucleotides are TGTGCCAGCAGCCCGCTACCGGTGACAGGGACTAACACTGAAGCTTTCTTT.